The 14 T cell receptor beta chains presented below share a single source sample, sequenced in a study of CXCR3-negative and CXCR3-positive naive CD8 T cells. No antigen has been identified for these receptors. Each TRB cDNA library was prepared by 5' RACE (with UMI labels). From its re-call of the 5' RACE reads, TCRdb lists each CDR3 protein once, without DNA. This listing includes more than 80,000 distinct CDR3 sequences. Notes on the study in general: CXCR3-positive naive cells had TRB CDR3s that were more hydrophobic than CXCR3-negative naive cells had.

Sequencing was performed on naive CXCR3+ CD8+ T cells from blood. Subset meaning: CD45RO-CCR7+CD27+CD95- naive CD8+ T cells expressing CXCR3 (TNR3+). The receptors here all came from a human donor in good health. Some clones in this sample may be carry-over from other donors' samples.

The chain has TRBV15 and TRBJ1-1; TCRdb names TRBD1, which stays unverified in the absence of DNA. Per the germline V gene, CDR1 is LNHNV and CDR2 is YYDKDF (reference sequence). This CDR3 spans 14 amino acids. The CDR3 reads CATSLTGGNTEAFF.

The chain combines TRBV28 with TRBJ2-1; the TRBD1 assignment by TCRdb is unverifiable without DNA. CDR1 and CDR2 from the germline V gene are MDHEN and SYDVKM. The CDR3 covers 15 residues. CDR3 sequence reads: CASSALLAAPLEQFF.

The V gene is TRBV28, the J gene TRBJ1-4; TCRdb's assignment of TRBD1 cannot be checked, as there is no DNA. The germline CDR1 and CDR2 sequences are MDHEN and SYDVKM. The CDR3 is made up of 15 amino acids. The CDR3 is CASSFRDRVHEKLFF.

This chain connects TRBV6-6 to TRBJ2-7; with no DNA, the TCRdb D assignment of TRBD1 cannot be verified. The CDR3 has 13 residues. CDR1 and CDR2 (germline): MNHNY, SVGAGI (reference sequence). The CDR3 loop reads CASSPSGDYEQYF.

The chain recombines TRBV29-1 with TRBJ2-5; TCRdb calls TRBD2, which cannot be checked without DNA. The germline V gene encodes CDR1 SQVTM and CDR2 ANQGSEA. This CDR3 has 14 residues. The CDR3 loop is CSVTTSGGPETQYF.

V and J are TRBV7-3 and TRBJ2-1; no DNA is available, so the TRBD1 call from TCRdb remains unchecked. The germline CDR1 and CDR2 sequences are SGHTA and FQGTGA. The CDR3 is 16 amino acids. The CDR3 sequence is CASSQGWGESYNEQFF.

V gene TRBV12-3 or TRBV12-4 combines with J gene TRBJ2-7; TCRdb calls TRBD1, which cannot be checked without DNA. This CDR3 is built from 15 residues. Here the CDR3 reads CASGTYSASSYEQYF.

V is TRBV13 and J is TRBJ2-3; TCRdb calls TRBD1, which cannot be checked without DNA. From germline, CDR1 is PRHDT and CDR2 FYEKMQ (reference sequence). The CDR3 has 16 residues. The CDR3 sequence: CASSTPGTGGTDTQYF.

This chain connects TRBV4-1 to TRBJ2-2; no DNA is available, so the TRBD1 call from TCRdb remains unchecked. CDR1 is MGHRA and CDR2 is YSYEKL in the germline V gene. The CDR3 has 15 residues. This CDR3 reads CASSLGTGYTGELFF.

The chain carries TRBV27 and TRBJ2-3; without DNA, the TCRdb call of TRBD1 cannot be checked. Germline assignment: CDR1 MNHEY and CDR2 SMNVEV (reference sequence). The CDR3 runs to 15 residues. CDR3 residues: CASSPTVEDTDTQYF.

V and J are TRBV3-1 and TRBJ1-5; the D call from TCRdb, TRBD1, cannot be confirmed without DNA. CDR3 length: 14 amino acids. Germline-derived CDR1 and CDR2 are LGHDT and YNNKEL (reference sequence). CDR3 loop: CASSNPGSNQPQHF.

The V gene is TRBV28, the J gene TRBJ2-3; TCRdb reports TRBD2, a call that lacks DNA to check it against. CDR1 and CDR2 from the germline V gene are MDHEN and SYDVKM. The CDR3 is 13 residues long. CDR3: CAVAGGGTDTQYF.

The V and J genes are TRBV5-1 and TRBJ2-1; TCRdb proposes TRBD2, but this gene call is untestable without DNA. Germline assignment: CDR1 SGHRS and CDR2 YFSETQ. The CDR3 is 18 residues long. CDR3 residues: CASRGLAATPSGYNEQFF. The full variable domain, completed using reference TRBV5-1 and TRBJ2-1, is KAGVTQTPRYLIKTRGQQVTLSCSPISGHRSVSWYQQTPGQGLQFLFEYFSETQRNKGNFPGRFSGRQFSNSRSEMNVSTLELGDSALYLCASRGLAATPSGYNEQFFGPGTRLTVL.

CDR3 residues: CASSLMGGSEQFF. The chain joins TRBV7-2 to TRBJ2-1; the TRBD1 assignment by TCRdb is unverifiable without DNA. CDR3 length: 13 amino acids. Germline lookup yields CDR1 SGHTA and CDR2 FQGNSA.